The subject of this entry is one T cell receptor beta chain. The data derive from a study of blood T cell repertoires in COVID-19. Looking at the study overall: Collection of acute and convalescent COVID-19 samples took place in the United States, Italy and Spain.

Profiling relied on immunoSEQ multiplex PCR, and the TCRdb table lists in-frame clones only, not all of them. This sample carries 150,000 to 200,000 clones, around 80% of them seen once, and the ten largest clones take roughly 15%. This CDR3 contains 12 residues. V gave up 9 bases and J gave up 7 bases; unmatched junction bases: 6. Germline V lookup: CDR1 MNHNY, CDR2 SVGAGI (reference sequence). Participants spanned ages about 18 to 100 years and resided in some 22 US areas. This receptor was obtained from a man aged 45-60 years who had recovered from COVID-19. The sequenced sample was PBMCs or T cells enriched from blood (not recorded which). The rearrangement joins TRBV6-6 to TRBJ2-7, with 10 bases aligning to TRBD1. The CDR3 region is CASRDRGREQYF. Here the CDR3 DNA reads TGTGCCAGTCGGGACAGGGGAAGGGAGCAGTACTTC.